These 27 T cell receptor beta chains were sequenced from one sample in a study of blood T cell repertoires in COVID-19. Sequenced by immunoSEQ multiplex PCR; TCRdb stores in-frame clones only, minus some. Seen here are some 250,000 clones, over 65% observed once, and the top ten hold 2.5% to 4%. The material sequenced was peripheral blood. Receptors originate from a woman older than 75 with acute or convalescent COVID-19.

The chain's CDR3 is CSVAKDSSAYEQYF. DNA of the CDR3: TGCAGCGTTGCAAAGGACAGTTCGGCCTACGAGCAGTACTTC. The chain recombines TRBV29-1 with TRBJ2-7; maybe TRBD1 (6 bases). This CDR3 comprises 14 residues. Germline CDR1 reads SQVTM; CDR2 reads ANQGSEA. V was trimmed by 4 bases and J by 2 bases, leaving 15 bases between them.

V and J are TRBV3-1 (or the pseudogene TRBV3-2) and TRBJ2-1; 7 positions agree with TRBD2. The junction had 9 bases not matched to a gene; V was cut back by 4 bases and J by 0 bases. Germline CDR1 and CDR2: LGHDT and YNNKEL (reference sequence). The CDR3 runs to 17 residues. The CDR3 protein is CASSRATGTTSYNEQFF. As DNA, the CDR3 is TGTGCCAGCAGCCGAGCCACCGGGACTACCTCCTACAATGAGCAGTTCTTC.

In nucleotides, the CDR3 is TGTGCCAGCAACCGGGACAGGGATCAGCCCCAGCATTTT. Protein sequence: CASNRDRDQPQHF. The chain is built from TRBV2 and TRBJ1-5, with 9 nucleotides matching TRBD1. The CDR3 loop spans 13 amino acids. V shed 7 bases, J shed 5 bases, and the junction held 3 bases outside the gene matches. Germline loops: CDR1 SNHLY, CDR2 FYNNEI.

J is TRBJ2-2 and V is TRBV2, with TRBD2 matching over 7 bases. Per the germline V gene, CDR1 is SNHLY and CDR2 is FYNNEI. There are 13 residues in the CDR3. Trimming removed 5 bases from V and 7 bases from J; junction bases left unmatched: 4. The CDR3 spells CASSSGEGGELFF. In DNA, the CDR3 is TGTGCCAGCAGTAGCGGGGAGGGCGGGGAGCTGTTTTTT.

This clone occurred once. CDR3 sequence reads: CASRLSETGELFF. In DNA form, the CDR3 reads TGTGCCAGCAGACTCAGCGAAACCGGGGAGCTGTTTTTT. The rearrangement joins TRBV12-3 or TRBV12-4 to TRBJ2-2; no reliable D call. Trimming removed 6 bases at V and 5 bases at J, with 10 bases between. The CDR3 contains 13 residues.

The CDR3 spells CASSLGRDYGYTF. The CDR3 DNA sequence: TGTGCCAGCAGCTTGGGCAGGGACTATGGCTACACCTTC. The chain is built from TRBV5-4 and TRBJ1-2; D may be TRBD1 (5 bases). V was cut by 0 bases and J by 3 bases, with 6 bases left in between. This CDR3 is built from 13 residues. Germline V CDR1 and CDR2: SGHNT, YYREEE (reference sequence).

The chain is built from TRBV5-6 and TRBJ1-2, with 11 bases aligning to TRBD1. Germline V gene sequence: CDR1 SGHDT, CDR2 YYEEEE. The ends lost 5 bases at V and 7 bases at J; junction bases unmatched: 4. The CDR3 is 13 residues long. CDR3 DNA sequence: TGTGCCAGCAGAGTGGGACAGGGGGTTGGCTACACCTTC. Its protein is CASRVGQGVGYTF. Looking up the rest from reference TRBV5-6 and TRBJ1-2 gives the full variable domain: DAGVTQSPTHLIKTRGQQVTLRCSPKSGHDTVSWYQQALGQGPQFIFQYYEEEERQRGNFPDRFSGHQFPNYSSELNVNALLLGDSALYLCASRVGQGVGYTFGSGTRLTVV.

In its sample, this clone was seen once. This chain connects TRBV9 to TRBJ2-2; D possibly corresponds to TRBD1 (6 bases). V shed 6 bases and J shed 0 bases, with 18 bases lying between them. Germline V gene sequence: CDR1 SGDLS, CDR2 YYNGEE. The CDR3 has 17 amino acids. CDR3 protein: CASKGGSGGTNTGELFF. The CDR3 region has the DNA TGTGCCAGCAAAGGGGGTTCCGGTGGAACGAACACCGGGGAGCTGTTTTTT.

The chain has TRBV11-3 and TRBJ1-6, with 7 bases identical to TRBD1. Germline CDR1 and CDR2: SGHNT and YENEEA. Trimming cost V 7 bases and J 7 bases; bases outside gene matches: 4. This CDR3 spans 13 amino acids. The chain's CDR3 is CASTGTENSPLHF. The CDR3 bases are TGTGCCAGCACCGGGACAGAGAATTCACCCCTCCACTTT.

This clone was picked up one time. The chain couples TRBV6-5 to TRBJ2-1; 7 nucleotides match TRBD2. Per the germline V gene, CDR1 is MNHEY and CDR2 is SVGAGI. With V trimmed by 6 bases and J by 8 bases, 13 bases remained unmatched. The CDR3 covers 15 residues. The CDR3 region is CASRGSSGLGDEQFF. CDR3 bases: TGTGCCAGCAGGGGATCTAGCGGATTGGGGGATGAGCAGTTCTTC.

This clone was found once. The same CDR3 is also encoded by other DNA sequences in this sample. This chain links TRBV5-6 with TRBJ2-3, with 8 bases identical to TRBD2. Trimming cost V 4 bases and J 3 bases; bases outside gene matches: 7. Germline CDR1 and CDR2: SGHDT and YYEEEE. The length of the CDR3 is 15 residues. CDR3 in DNA: TGTGCCAGCAGCCAACCGGGACTAGGGACAGATACGCAGTATTTT. Translation: CASSQPGLGTDTQYF.

This clone was seen only a few times. This chain uses TRBV28 with TRBJ1-6; D perhaps matches TRBD1 (5 bases). The CDR3 extends over 17 amino acids. CDR1 and CDR2 from the germline V gene are MDHEN and SYDVKM. V was pared by 5 bases and J by 0 bases, with 14 bases between. The CDR3 sequence is CASSRAGRSSYNSPLHF. The CDR3 DNA reads TGTGCCAGCAGTCGAGCGGGGCGTAGCTCCTATAATTCACCCCTCCACTTT.

As DNA, the CDR3 is TGTGCCAGCTCATCTACTATCCTTCTGGCCAACGAGCAGTACTTC. Translated: CASSSTILLANEQYF. The chain combines TRBV18 with TRBJ2-7; D remains unclear. Trimming pared 5 bases from V and 5 bases from J, leaving 19 bases between. This CDR3 has 15 residues. The germline gives CDR1 KGHSH, CDR2 LQKENI.

This chain joins TRBV6-5 and TRBJ1-2; 10 positions agree with TRBD1. Germline CDR1 is MNHEY and CDR2 is SVGAGI. The CDR3 consists of 14 residues. The J segment lost 8 bases and the V segment lost 8 bases, leaving 11 bases of the junction unmatched. The CDR3 bases are TGTGCCAGCCAACCGATGACAGGGGGCGGAGGCTACACCTTC. Protein: CASQPMTGGGGYTF.

This chain uses TRBV7-9 with TRBJ1-2, with 8 positions matching TRBD1. The J segment lost 2 bases and the V segment lost 2 bases, leaving 1 base of the junction unmatched. Germline lookup yields CDR1 SEHNR and CDR2 FQNEAQ (reference sequence). CDR3 length: 14 amino acids. DNA of the CDR3: TGTGCCAGCAGCTTATACAGGGGGAACTATGGCTACACCTTC. Translation gives CASSLYRGNYGYTF.

The gene calls are TRBV5-1 and TRBJ1-4, with D possibly matching TRBD1 (5 bases). V dropped 2 bases and J dropped 5 bases, with 10 bases sitting between them. CDR1 SGHRS and CDR2 YFSETQ come from the germline V gene. This CDR3 is 14 amino acids long. Here the CDR3 reads CASSFIGGNEKLFF. CDR3 DNA: TGCGCCAGCAGCTTCATTGGGGGGAATGAAAAACTGTTTTTT.

The CDR3 region is CASIPRRTGNTIYF. The CDR3, as DNA: TGTGCCAGCATCCCCCGGAGGACTGGAAACACCATATATTTT. The gene calls are TRBV7-9 and TRBJ1-3, with D unresolved. The germline gives CDR1 SEHNR, CDR2 FQNEAQ (reference sequence). The CDR3 length is 14 residues. V gave up 7 bases and J gave up 2 bases, with 12 bases separating them.

The count of this clone is one. V gene TRBV6-4 combines with J gene TRBJ2-1; tentatively, D is TRBD1 (6 bases). The CDR3 is 15 amino acids. The germline CDR1 and CDR2 sequences are MRHNA and SNTAGT. Trimming shortened V by 6 bases and J by 6 bases, and 18 bases separated the two germline ends. In DNA form, the CDR3 reads TGTGCCAGCAGCCAGGGGTGGGCCCGTCCCAATGAGCAGTTCTTC. Amino acids: CASSQGWARPNEQFF.

This clone turned up a few times. The chain couples TRBV7-9 to TRBJ1-5, with unresolved D. The germline V gene encodes CDR1 SEHNR and CDR2 FQNEAQ (reference sequence). The CDR3 is 13 amino acids. V lost 1 base and J 5 bases, leaving 6 bases between the germline ends. CDR3 sequence: CASSLGTDQPQHF. In DNA, the CDR3 is TGTGCCAGCAGCTTAGGGACTGATCAGCCCCAGCATTTT.

The J gene is TRBJ2-1, the V gene TRBV6-1; 9 bases align to TRBD2. J was trimmed by 4 bases and V by 2 bases; bases with no gene match: 9. CDR1 and CDR2 (germline): MNHNS, SASEGT. CDR3 length equals 17 residues. DNA for the CDR3: TGTGCCAGCAGTGAATTTGGCGTAACTAGCGGGTACAATGAGCAGTTCTTC. Protein product: CASSEFGVTSGYNEQFF.

This clone was picked up one time. The chain combines TRBV2 with TRBJ1-6, with 12 bases that match TRBD1. The germline CDR1 and CDR2 sequences are SNHLY and FYNNEI. V gave up 4 bases and J gave up 7 bases; unmatched junction bases: 2. The CDR3 runs 15 residues. The CDR3 reads CASSGDRGLNSPLHF. The DNA of the CDR3 is TGTGCCAGCAGTGGGGACAGGGGGCTCAATTCACCCCTCCACTTT.

The rearrangement joins TRBV19 to TRBJ1-5; D gene unclear. Between the trimmed V and J ends, which lost 4 bases and 0 bases, there was a span of 10 bases. CDR1 is LNHDA, CDR2 SQIVND, per germline (reference sequence). The CDR3 is made up of 15 amino acids. The CDR3 loop reads CASSRAADSNQPQHF. Written as DNA, the CDR3 is TGTGCCAGTAGTAGAGCGGCCGATAGCAATCAGCCCCAGCATTTT.

This clone was seen just once. The gene calls are TRBV28 and TRBJ1-4, with no clear D. The CDR3 spans 15 residues. CDR1 and CDR2 from the germline V gene are MDHEN and SYDVKM. The V end lost 4 bases, the J end lost 8 bases, and 17 bases lay between the germline ends. For the CDR3, the DNA is TGTGCCAGCAGTTCACCCGGGTCCCCAGACGAAAAACTGTTTTTT. This encodes CASSSPGSPDEKLFF. The complete variable domain, with remaining parts taken from reference TRBV28 and TRBJ1-4, reads DVKVTQSSRYLVKRTGEKVFLECVQDMDHENMFWYRQDPGLGLRLIYFSYDVKMKEKGDIPEGYSVSREKKERFSLILESASTNQTSMYLCASSSPGSPDEKLFFGSGTQLSVL.

CDR3: CASSVSARPNNEQFF. CDR3 bases: TGTGCCAGCAGTGTATCAGCGCGCCCCAACAATGAGCAGTTCTTC. This chain uses TRBV2 with TRBJ2-1; D gene uncertain. The V gene lost 4 bases and the J gene lost 5 bases, with 15 bases spanning the gap. The CDR3 consists of 15 residues. The germline CDR1 and CDR2 sequences are SNHLY and FYNNEI.

The V call is TRBV19, the J call TRBJ1-5; 7 nucleotides line up with TRBD1. V lost 7 bases, J lost 4 bases, and 10 bases stayed unmatched. Germline V gene lookup returns CDR1 LNHDA and CDR2 SQIVND (reference sequence). The CDR3 runs to 15 residues. The CDR3: CASKSSGTANQPQHF. The CDR3 nucleotides read TGTGCCAGTAAATCCTCCGGGACAGCTAATCAGCCCCAGCATTTT.

J is TRBJ2-3 and V is TRBV19; D uncertain. This CDR3 is built from 13 residues. With 6 bases removed from V and 2 bases from J, the gap between germline ends came to 9 bases. Germline lookup yields CDR1 LNHDA and CDR2 SQIVND (reference sequence). The CDR3 sequence is CASSLLPTDTQYF. The CDR3 DNA is TGTGCCAGTAGCCTCCTACCCACAGATACGCAGTATTTT.

The J gene is TRBJ1-5, the V gene TRBV5-1; no clear D gene. V lost 0 bases to trimming and J lost 6 bases, with 7 bases between them. In germline, CDR1 is SGHRS, CDR2 YFSETQ. CDR3 length: 13 residues. Here the CDR3 reads CASSLGPGQPQHF. In nucleotides, the CDR3 is TGCGCCAGCAGCTTGGGTCCAGGTCAGCCCCAGCATTTT.